The 30 T cell receptor beta chains below were found in one sample sequenced in a study of post-analysis software for immune sequencing data (dated by TCRdb to between 2014 and 2017). Here is what the overall study found, with its caveats: Roughly 5 TRBV segments, including TRBV5-6, TRBV5-1 and TRBV20-1, were significantly more frequent in patients than controls.

The method was PCR. Sequencing was carried out with an Illumina HiSeq 2500. To reduce PCR and sequencing biases, unique molecular identifiers were built into the TCR beta cDNA libraries. In-frame beta chains were kept once TCRdb had trimmed the public reads at Q25 with fastp and called clones with MiXCR. One record per CDR3 amino acid sequence lists the most common genes and DNA. Here the sample has 750,000 to 950,000 distinct CDR3 sequences; approximately 50% occur a single time. The top ten clones comprise over 4% of the sample. These TCRs are of unknown antigen specificity. The sequencing input was blood. The source is a girl between 5 and 17 years old with multiple sclerosis.

This clonotype appeared many times. V gene TRBV29-1 combines with J gene TRBJ2-7, with 10 bases identical to TRBD1. V shed 6 bases and J 0 bases; nucleotides not matched to a gene: 2. The germline gives CDR1 SQVTM, CDR2 ANQGSEA. This CDR3 has 13 amino acids. The CDR3 sequence is CSVGTGDSYEQYF. The CDR3 DNA sequence: TGCAGCGTCGGGACAGGGGACTCCTACGAGCAGTACTTC.

The chain joins TRBV20-1 to TRBJ1-5, with D possibly TRBD1 on 5 matching bases. Germline V gene sequence: CDR1 DFQATT, CDR2 SNEGSKA (reference sequence). The CDR3 is made up of 13 amino acids. Trimming left V 6 bases short and J 6 bases short, with 15 bases between. For the CDR3, the DNA is TGCAGTGCGGCCCCCGTTGGGACTCAGCCCCAGCATTTT. As protein: CSAAPVGTQPQHF.

This chain links TRBV27 with TRBJ2-5; 10 nucleotides agree with TRBD1. CDR3 length: 17 residues. Germline-derived CDR1 and CDR2 are MNHEY and SMNVEV (reference sequence). V gave up 3 bases and J gave up 5 bases; unmatched junction bases: 12. The CDR3 DNA is TGTGCCAGCAGTTTCTCATCGTGGGGGGGACAGGGGGAGACCCAGTACTTC. Translated: CASSFSSWGGQGETQYF.

This clonotype was counted only a few times. The V and J genes are TRBV12-3 or TRBV12-4 and TRBJ2-6, with a tentative D call TRBD2 (5 bases). The CDR3 has 17 amino acids. Trimming removed 2 bases from V and 2 bases from J, with 13 bases in between. The CDR3 spells CASSLRSPGAGANVLTF. In nucleotides, the CDR3 is TGTGCCAGCAGTTTACGGAGCCCCGGGGCTGGGGCCAACGTCCTGACTTTC.

This clonotype was seen a few times. This chain uses TRBV20-1 with TRBJ2-1; 8 bases agree with TRBD2. The end of the DNA is better explained by TRBJ2-7, so the J call may be wrong. Germline loops: CDR1 DFQATT, CDR2 SNEGSKA (reference sequence). The CDR3 length is 14 residues. The CDR3 reads CSANREGSYNEQYF. For the CDR3, the DNA is TGCAGTGCGAACCGGGAGGGCTCCTACAATGAGCAGTACTTC.

This clonotype has a handful of counts. This rearrangement joins TRBV10-1 to TRBJ1-2; 8 positions agree with TRBD1. Trimming cost V 6 bases and J 6 bases; bases outside gene matches: 6. The length of the CDR3 is 13 residues. Germline lookup yields CDR1 WNHNN and CDR2 SYGVQD (reference sequence). CDR3 sequence reads: CASSGDRTDGYTF. In DNA form, the CDR3 reads TGCGCCAGCAGCGGGGACAGGACTGATGGCTACACCTTC.

The chain couples TRBV29-1 to TRBJ2-7; D unresolved. This CDR3 contains 12 residues. Trimming removed 8 bases from V and 3 bases from J, with 14 bases in between. Germline V CDR1 and CDR2: SQVTM, ANQGSEA. The CDR3 sequence is CSSIDRRYEQYF. As DNA, the CDR3 is TGCAGCTCCATTGACCGCCGCTACGAGCAGTACTTC.

A few counts support this clonotype. The rearrangement uses TRBV6-2 or TRBV6-3 and TRBJ1-5; unclear D gene. Deletions cut 6 bases from V and 0 bases from J, with 9 bases between. The CDR3 spans 14 residues. Germline-derived CDR1 and CDR2 are MNHEY and SVGEGT. The CDR3 DNA is TGTGCCAGCAGCCACACCGATAGCAATCAGCCCCAGCATTTT. The encoded protein is CASSHTDSNQPQHF.

This clonotype was detected only a few times. This chain links TRBV10-3 with TRBJ2-6; 9 bases are shared with TRBD1. V lost 4 bases and J lost 8; bases outside the gene matches: 6. The CDR3 runs 15 residues. Germline V gene data show CDR1 as ENHRY and CDR2 as SYGVKD. CDR3 nucleotide sequence: TGTGCCATCAGTGGGACAGGGGCTATATCCAACGTCCTGACTTTC. Residues: CAISGTGAISNVLTF.

This clonotype has just a few counts. V is TRBV29-1 and J is TRBJ2-5, with D unclear. The germline V gene encodes CDR1 SQVTM and CDR2 ANQGSEA. The germline V and J ends were trimmed by 3 bases and 4 bases, with 9 bases remaining between them. This CDR3 has 12 amino acids. CDR3 residues: CSVDGRPETQYF. The DNA for the CDR3 is TGCAGCGTTGATGGAAGGCCAGAGACCCAGTACTTC.

V usage is TRBV7-3 and J usage is TRBJ2-7; 7 bases fit TRBD2. With the DNA end fitting TRBJ2-5 better, the J assignment may be wrong. From germline, CDR1 is SGHTA and CDR2 FQGTGA. CDR3 length: 15 amino acids. This CDR3 is CASSSLGGSRETQYF. The CDR3, as DNA: TGTGCCAGCAGCTCATTGGGCGGGAGTAGGGAGACCCAGTACTTC.

The V call is TRBV2, the J call TRBJ1-5; D gene unclear. The V end was cut by 7 bases, the J end by 7 bases, with 14 bases between. CDR1 is SNHLY, CDR2 FYNNEI, per germline. This CDR3 spans 13 amino acids. CDR3 region: CASTPGGRQPQHF. The CDR3 DNA reads TGTGCCAGCACGCCGGGCGGCCGGCAGCCCCAGCATTTT. Looking up the rest from reference TRBV2 and TRBJ1-5 gives the full variable domain: EPEVTQTPSHQVTQMGQEVILRCVPISNHLYFYWYRQILGQKVEFLVSFYNNEISEKSEIFDDQFSVERPDGSNFTLKIRSTKLEDSAMYFCASTPGGRQPQHFGDGTRLSIL.

The chain combines TRBV30 with TRBJ2-7; D might be TRBD1 or TRBD2, each matching 6 bases. TRBJ2-5 explains the end of the DNA better; the J call may be wrong. CDR1 is GTSNPN, CDR2 SVGIG, per germline (reference sequence). The CDR3 length is 15 residues. DNA of the CDR3: TGTGCCTGGAGTGGTAGCGGACAGATCCAAGAGACCCAGTACTTC. Residues: CAWSGSGQIQETQYF.

The chain recombines TRBV7-7 with TRBJ2-5; D ambiguous. With 3 bases removed from V and 1 base from J, the gap between germline ends came to 6 bases. The CDR3 runs to 13 residues. Germline V lookup: CDR1 SSHAT, CDR2 FNYEAQ (reference sequence). The DNA for the CDR3 is TGTGCCAGCAGCTTGTACACCCAAGAGACCCAGTACTTC. Amino acids: CASSLYTQETQYF.

The chain recombines TRBV12-3 or TRBV12-4 with TRBJ2-5, with D possibly TRBD1 on 6 matching bases. The V and J ends lost 5 bases and 5 bases respectively, with 21 bases between them. CDR3 length: 16 amino acids. The CDR3 DNA reads as TGTGCCAGCAGTCTCCGGGACACGGCCCTGAGGGAGACCCAGTACTTC. As protein: CASSLRDTALRETQYF.

The rearrangement uses TRBV6-4 and TRBJ2-3, with TRBD2 identical over 15 bases. CDR1 is MRHNA and CDR2 is SNTAGT in the germline V gene. V lost 8 bases, J lost 2 bases, and 5 bases stayed unmatched. The CDR3 sequence is 16 residues long. CDR3 in DNA: TGTGCCAGCGCGGGACTAGCGGGGGGTTCCACAGATACGCAGTATTTT. Protein sequence: CASAGLAGGSTDTQYF.

Here the CDR3 DNA reads TGTGCCACCAGGATGGGGCTAGCGGGAGTCAGGGCCGAGCAGTACTTC. The encoded protein is CATRMGLAGVRAEQYF. The chain is built from TRBV5-8 and TRBJ2-7, with 10 nucleotides matching TRBD2. Germline assignment: CDR1 SGHTS and CDR2 YDEGEE. The CDR3 contains 16 residues. With V trimmed by 9 bases and J by 6 bases, 18 bases remained unmatched.

Only a few counts were recorded for this clonotype. The V gene is TRBV6-1, the J gene TRBJ2-1, with D uncertain. Germline V gives CDR1 MNHNS, CDR2 SASEGT. The CDR3 totals 15 residues. V was shortened by 4 bases and J by 8 bases, with 18 bases between the two germline ends. In DNA, the CDR3 is TGTGCCAGCAGTGGCTCCCCGACCCCGCCCTATGAGCAGTTCTTC. Translated: CASSGSPTPPYEQFF.

The gene calls are TRBV20-1 and TRBJ1-4; TRBD1 is a possible D gene (5 bases). This CDR3 is built from 14 residues. In germline, CDR1 is DFQATT, CDR2 SNEGSKA (reference sequence). V lost 6 bases, J lost 2 bases, and 13 bases lay in between. The CDR3 is CSATEGVTNEKLFF. The CDR3 DNA reads as TGCAGTGCAACCGAAGGGGTTACTAATGAAAAACTGTTTTTT.

This clonotype was observed a handful of times. The chain combines TRBV4-2 with TRBJ1-2; D may be TRBD1 (6 bases). V was pared by 3 bases and J by 2 bases, with 16 bases between. CDR3 size: 16 residues. Looked up from germline, CDR1 is LGHNA and CDR2 is YNFKEQ. CDR3 in amino acids: CASSHLLTQGNYGYTF. Here the CDR3 DNA reads TGTGCCAGCAGCCACCTCCTAACCCAGGGGAACTATGGCTACACCTTC.

This clonotype has just a few counts. The chain uses TRBV10-3 and TRBJ2-4; no firm D call. TRBJ2-7 matches the DNA end more closely, so the J call is doubtful. The CDR3 covers 15 residues. Germline V lookup: CDR1 ENHRY, CDR2 SYGVKD. CDR3 loop: CAISDPGQARVEQYF. The CDR3 coding sequence is TGTGCCATCAGTGACCCGGGCCAAGCACGTGTCGAGCAGTACTTC.

The chain joins TRBV27 to TRBJ2-5, with no clear D. The J call may be faulty, since TRBJ2-7 better matches the DNA end. Germline-derived CDR1 and CDR2 are MNHEY and SMNVEV (reference sequence). The CDR3 covers 15 residues. DNA for the CDR3: TGTGCCAGCAGTTCAAGCCGGGCGACTCGCGTCGAGCAGTACTTC. This sequence encodes CASSSSRATRVEQYF.

The rearrangement links TRBV21-1 to TRBJ2-3; the tabulated D call, TRBD1, remains unverified against the DNA. TRBV21-1 is designated a pseudogene. CDR3 length: 15 amino acids. This CDR3 is CASSAQGACTDTQYF. CDR3 in DNA: TGTGCCAGCAGCGCCCAGGGGGCATGCACAGATACGCAGTATTTT.

V is TRBV5-1 and J is TRBJ2-7; TRBD1 is a possible D gene (6 bases). Germline V gene data show CDR1 as SGHRS and CDR2 as YFSETQ. The CDR3 is 14 residues long. The V and J ends lost 4 bases and 2 bases respectively, with 13 bases between them. The CDR3 DNA reads TGCGCCAGCAGCGGATCGGGACACACCTACGAGCAGTACTTC. This translates into CASSGSGHTYEQYF.

This clonotype was seen only a few times. V usage is TRBV2 and J usage is TRBJ1-5; the match to TRBD1 covers 8 bases. Germline CDR1 is SNHLY and CDR2 is FYNNEI. The CDR3 consists of 16 residues. Unmatched junction bases numbered 9, after V lost 8 bases and J lost 0 bases. The CDR3 DNA follows: TGTGCCAGCGGACAGGGAGGGGCATTTAGCAATCAGCCCCAGCATTTT. Translated: CASGQGGAFSNQPQHF.

This chain connects TRBV6-1 to TRBJ2-1; unclear D gene. This CDR3 is built from 13 residues. In germline, CDR1 is MNHNS, CDR2 SASEGT. The V gene lost 4 bases and the J gene lost 7 bases, with 11 bases spanning the gap. CDR3: CASSASISNEQFF. Here the CDR3 DNA reads TGTGCCAGCAGTGCCAGTATTAGTAATGAGCAGTTCTTC.

The J gene is TRBJ2-5, the V gene TRBV20-1; TRBD2 aligns across 9 bases. The CDR3 extends over 15 amino acids. In germline, CDR1 is DFQATT, CDR2 SNEGSKA (reference sequence). V gave up 6 bases and J gave up 2 bases; unmatched junction bases: 10. The CDR3 nucleotides are TGCAGTGCCCCGGTCCTAGCGGGACAACAAGAGACCCAGTACTTC. Its translation: CSAPVLAGQQETQYF.

This clonotype appeared a single time. This sequence joins TRBV29-1 and TRBJ1-2; no reliable D call. V lost 3 bases to trimming and J lost 2 bases, with 7 bases between them. Germline V gene lookup returns CDR1 SQVTM and CDR2 ANQGSEA. CDR3 length: 12 residues. CDR3 bases: TGCAGCGTTGATCTCCCCAACTATGGCTACACCTTC. Protein product: CSVDLPNYGYTF.

CDR3 region: CASSSARQGASEQFF. The CDR3 nucleotides read TGCGCCAGCAGCTCGGCTAGACAGGGGGCTAGTGAGCAGTTCTTC. V and J are TRBV5-1 and TRBJ2-1; 10 bases align to TRBD1. V was clipped by 3 bases and J by 9 bases; unmatched bases: 9. Germline CDR1 SGHRS, CDR2 YFSETQ. This CDR3 region has 15 residues.

The genes are TRBV29-1 and TRBJ2-1; D may be TRBD1 or TRBD2 (6 bases each). The length of the CDR3 is 14 residues. Trimming removed 1 base from V and 15 bases from J, with 22 bases in between. CDR1 is SQVTM, CDR2 ANQGSEA, per germline. The CDR3 sequence: CSVEAGAVGGLGFF. The CDR3 DNA follows: TGCAGCGTTGAAGCCGGGGCAGTAGGGGGACTTGGGTTCTTC.